This TCR beta chain was profiled in a study of blood T cell repertoires in COVID-19. Per the germline V gene, CDR1 is MNHEY and CDR2 is SMNVEV (reference sequence). Trimming shortened V by 8 bases and J by 2 bases, and 10 bases separated the two germline ends. The CDR3 sequence is 14 residues long. Generated by immunoSEQ multiplex PCR, the TCRdb table keeps only in-frame clones and is missing some. The profile shows about 67,000 clones, 70% to 90% of them singletons. The chain employs TRBV27 and TRBJ2-6; D ambiguous. Material for sequencing was peripheral blood. The source is a man between 50 and 59 years old with active COVID-19. The CDR3 protein is CASGRQAGANVLTF. Here the CDR3 DNA reads TGTGCCAGCGGTCGGCAGGCTGGGGCCAACGTCCTGACTTTC.